The rows below give T cell receptor beta chains drawn from one sample of a study of Graves' ophthalmopathy and Graves' hyperthyroidism. TCRdb fed the multiplex PCR reads into MiXCR, producing one record per CDR3 protein. The table has 1 million to 1.3 million distinct CDR3 sequences, 35% to 40% seen once. Sequencing was done on a sample of peripheral blood or thyroid tissue (not recorded which). Receptors originate from an adult man with Graves' hyperthyroidism. Each CDR3 is given with its conserved first and last residue.

cdr3_length	v_call	cdr3_aa
14	TRBV11-2	CASSLGGSLYEQYF
16	TRBV15	CATSLGASRGNYGYTF
14	TRBV6-2/TRBV6-3	CASARQGATQPQHF
13	TRBV20-1	CSASDGDQETQYF
14	TRBV2	CASSYVGMAGELFF
14	TRBV2	CASSGTVKGYEQYF
12	TRBV29-1	CSVQDRAGAAFF
14	TRBV6-5	CASTYGGAGTEAFF
14	TRBV25-1	CASSYVAGKETQYF
14	TRBV7-9	CASSPSIRNQPQHF
10	TRBV6-6	CATKYTEAFF
13	TRBV10-2	CASSVRRQETQYF
13	TRBV25-1	CASSVQGRYEQHF
14	TRBV7-9	CASSFTGVVEKLFF
19	TRBV4-3	CASSQGRQRLAPGTDTQYF
12	TRBV29-1	CSVDWGTGELFF
15	TRBV9	CASSDAGQLQETQYF
14	TRBV10-3	CATNTGDLNTEAFF
11	TRBV20-1	CSARLVRELFF
17	TRBV7-9	CASSFRSGTAANYGYTF
15	TRBV7-8	CASSLVTRGTGELFF
14	TRBV20-1	CSAREQGTEETQYF
14	TRBV12-3/TRBV12-4	CASSPTGKNSPLHF
14	TRBV12-3/TRBV12-4	CASSHRQGGCEQYF
13	TRBV6-6	CAGGGMPYEKLFF
16	TRBV10-3	CAISERQGAGGNVLTF
14	TRBV29-1	CSVLHVGREGPQHF
13	TRBV10-3	CAISEPHAETQYF
17	TRBV9	CASSVRSGHINTGELFF
16	TRBV13	CASSILSLAGGSEQYF
13	TRBV7-9	CASSLSGVDTQYF
24	TRBV29-1	CSVEPRDSAVYFCASSSANYGYTF
13	TRBV20-1	CSALGDGSYEHCF
14	TRBV6-5	CASSYGSPRGTQYF
14	TRBV20-1	CSAGDPTSNQPQHF
14	TRBV9	CASSAAWVGTEAFF
15	TRBV5-1	CASRPLTTGGYEQYF
22	TRBV7-9	CASSLFGTTGQGVPPQDSPLHF
16	TRBV10-2	CASSARDLTGSYEQYF
16	TRBV5-8	CASTRGEGLTNTEAFF
14	TRBV7-9	CASRWGLRNTEAFF
14	TRBV30	CARSVLGGNQPQHF
11	TRBV29-1	CSVETLGAHYF
12	TRBV20-1	CSARLGNGGQHF
13	TRBV6-2/TRBV6-3	CASSNGPNYGYTF
15	TRBV5-4	CASSSSGLGEETQYF
15	TRBV10-3	CAISDGTVLVGGYTF
12	TRBV12-3/TRBV12-4	CASSPDGGAQYF
13	TRBV5-1	CASSFNGNEKLFF
16	TRBV4-3	CASSQDPGTGEEKLFF
15	TRBV7-9	CASSPLTGSGNTIYF
15	TRBV7-9	CATVPGTANTGELFF
12	TRBV30	CAWSGAAETQYF